This TCR beta chain appears in the sequencing data of a study of shared clonotypes between healthy human individuals. Study-wide results and caveats: Non-shared clonotypes were found to have lower generation probabilities than the clonotypes that were shared by all four of the sorted-subset donors.

The CD8 memory fraction combined CD45RO+ cells with TemRA cells (CCR7-negative CD45RA+). Note on this clone: The antigen remains undetermined.

The germline V gene has CDR1 SNHLY and CDR2 FYNNEI. V was pared by 3 bases and J by 2 bases, with 15 bases between. CDR3 length: 16 amino acids. Assay used: immunoSEQ multiplex PCR; TCRdb lists only in-frame clones, some missing. Among around 95,000 clones listed, 67% were seen once. This clonotype was obtained from a man aged 30 to 45 in good health. The chain recombines TRBV2 with TRBJ2-3, with D tentatively TRBD1 (5 bases). Specimen: memory CD8+ T cells sorted from blood. This sample's subset: CD45RO+ cells pooled with CCR7-negative TemRA cells. Written as DNA, the CDR3 is TGTGCCAGCAGTGATTATGTGGGCGGACACACAGATACGCAGTATTTT. It specifies CASSDYVGGHTDTQYF.